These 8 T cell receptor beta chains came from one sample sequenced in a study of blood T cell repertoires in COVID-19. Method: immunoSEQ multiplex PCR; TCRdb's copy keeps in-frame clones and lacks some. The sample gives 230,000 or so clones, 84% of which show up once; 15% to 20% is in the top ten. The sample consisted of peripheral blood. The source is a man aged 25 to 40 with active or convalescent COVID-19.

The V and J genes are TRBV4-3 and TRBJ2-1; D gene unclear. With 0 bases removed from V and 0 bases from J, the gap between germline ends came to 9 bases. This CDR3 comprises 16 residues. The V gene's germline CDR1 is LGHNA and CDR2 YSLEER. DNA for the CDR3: TGCGCCAGCAGCCAAGATAGAACGAGCTCCTACAATGAGCAGTTCTTC. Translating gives CASSQDRTSSYNEQFF.

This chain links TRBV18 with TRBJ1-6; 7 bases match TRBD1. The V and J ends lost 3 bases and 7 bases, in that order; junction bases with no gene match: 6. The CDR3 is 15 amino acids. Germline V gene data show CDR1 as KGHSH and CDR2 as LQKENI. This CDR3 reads CASSPAGQRNSPLHF. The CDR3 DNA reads TGTGCCAGCTCACCTGCGGGACAGCGAAATTCACCCCTCCACTTT.

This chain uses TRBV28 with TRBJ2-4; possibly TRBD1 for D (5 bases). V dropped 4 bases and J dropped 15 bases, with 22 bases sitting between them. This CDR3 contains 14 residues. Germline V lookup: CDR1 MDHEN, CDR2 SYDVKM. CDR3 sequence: CASSSTTLGLLRYF. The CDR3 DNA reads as TGTGCCAGCAGTTCTACGACGTTGGGGCTATTAAGGTACTTC.

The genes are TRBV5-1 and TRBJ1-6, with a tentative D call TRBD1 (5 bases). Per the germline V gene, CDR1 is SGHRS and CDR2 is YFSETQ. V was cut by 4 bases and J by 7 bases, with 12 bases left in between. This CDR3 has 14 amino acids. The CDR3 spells CASSPQDPNSPLHF. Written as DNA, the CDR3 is TGCGCCAGCAGCCCACAGGACCCAAATTCACCCCTCCACTTT.

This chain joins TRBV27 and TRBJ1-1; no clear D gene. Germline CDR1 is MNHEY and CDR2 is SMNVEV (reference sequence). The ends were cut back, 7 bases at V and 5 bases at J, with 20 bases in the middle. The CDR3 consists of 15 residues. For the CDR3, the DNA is TGTGCCAGCAATTCCTATAGAGGGAGTTTGACTGAAGCTTTCTTT. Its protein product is CASNSYRGSLTEAFF.

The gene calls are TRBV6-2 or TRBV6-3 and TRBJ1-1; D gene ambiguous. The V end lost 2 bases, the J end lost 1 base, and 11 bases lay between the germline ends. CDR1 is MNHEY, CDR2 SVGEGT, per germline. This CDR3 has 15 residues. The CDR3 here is CASSYNAPRNTEAFF. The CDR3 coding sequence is TGTGCCAGCAGTTACAACGCCCCCAGGAACACTGAAGCTTTCTTT.

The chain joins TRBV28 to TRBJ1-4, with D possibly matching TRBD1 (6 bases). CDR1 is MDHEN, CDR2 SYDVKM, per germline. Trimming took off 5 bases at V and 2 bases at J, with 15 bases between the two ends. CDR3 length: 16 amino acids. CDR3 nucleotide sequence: TGTGCCAGCAGTCCATGGACAGTCCTCACTAATGAAAAACTGTTTTTT. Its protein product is CASSPWTVLTNEKLFF.

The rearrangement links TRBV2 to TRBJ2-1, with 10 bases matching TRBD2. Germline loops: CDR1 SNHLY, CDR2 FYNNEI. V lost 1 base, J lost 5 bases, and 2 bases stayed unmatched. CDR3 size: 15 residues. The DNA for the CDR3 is TGTGCCAGCAGTGAAGGTACTAGCGGGAACAATGAGCAGTTCTTC. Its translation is CASSEGTSGNNEQFF. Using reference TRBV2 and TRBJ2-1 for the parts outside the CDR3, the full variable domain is EPEVTQTPSHQVTQMGQEVILRCVPISNHLYFYWYRQILGQKVEFLVSFYNNEISEKSEIFDDQFSVERPDGSNFTLKIRSTKLEDSAMYFCASSEGTSGNNEQFFGPGTRLTVL.